This T cell receptor (beta chain) came from a study of CD8+ T cells in alopecia areata. Treatment denoted: oral pan-JAK inhibitor, 5-10 mg twice daily. From alopecia areata patients, lesional scalp punch biopsies and peripheral blood were collected. The V end was cut by 4 bases, the J end by 1 base, with 11 bases between. From germline, CDR1 is SGHTA and CDR2 FQGNSA. The CDR3 runs 14 residues. RNA was isolated and reverse transcribed to cDNA, the sequencing template. This table comes from immunoSEQ multiplex PCR, and its TCRdb copy is limited to in-frame clones, with some not included. Of hundreds of thousands of clones detected, approximately 67% appear once; the ten largest clones hold 1.2%. This clone came up a few times. The antigen is undetermined. Other DNA sequences of this sample code for an identical CDR3. General study points: Scalp sequencing captures resident alphabeta T cells of normal skin too. The study found TCR sharing across patients less clear than in mice, possibly for HLA reasons. In scalp and blood, many expanded lesional clones persisted during tofacitinib.

The sample was CD4+ T cells sorted from blood, taken around week 42, from a patient treated with tofacitinib. This chain links TRBV7-2 with TRBJ2-7; D perhaps matches TRBD1 (6 bases). The sequence was obtained from a human donor with alopecia areata. The CDR3 loop reads CASSSSRGSYEQYF. CDR3 DNA sequence: TGTGCCAGCAGCTCCAGCAGGGGTTCCTACGAGCAGTACTTC.